What follows are 23 T cell receptor beta chains derived from one specimen sequenced in a study of T cell changes during pregnancy in multiple sclerosis. The assay was immunoSEQ multiplex PCR, and TCRdb's table has in-frame clones only and misses some. The sample records 40,000 to 45,000 clones, around nine tenths being singletons. The source material was CD8+ T cells from peripheral blood mononuclear cells, sampled in the third trimester of pregnancy. All receptors derive from a female donor with multiple sclerosis, enrolled in a pregnancy study.

This clone was detected once. The J gene is TRBJ2-1, the V gene TRBV27, with TRBD2 identical over 7 bases. The CDR3 runs 13 residues. Germline values: CDR1 MNHEY, CDR2 SMNVEV (reference sequence). J lost 5 bases, V lost 6 bases, and 4 bases had no gene match. The CDR3 here is CASRLAEHNEQFF. CDR3 DNA: TGTGCCAGCAGGCTAGCGGAGCACAATGAGCAGTTCTTC.

This sequence joins TRBV28 and TRBJ2-4; D possibly corresponds to TRBD2 (6 bases). Trimming stripped 2 bases from V and 2 bases from J, with 10 bases between. CDR3 length equals 15 residues. CDR1 and CDR2 (germline): MDHEN, SYDVKM. The CDR3 sequence: CASSLTGGPKNIQYF. The CDR3 DNA sequence: TGTGCCAGCAGTTTAACCGGGGGTCCCAAAAACATTCAGTACTTC.

The chain carries TRBV7-9 and TRBJ1-3; D might be TRBD1 (6 bases). In germline, CDR1 is SEHNR, CDR2 FQNEAQ (reference sequence). V lost 2 bases and J lost 1, with 18 bases in between. This CDR3 contains 18 residues. As DNA, the CDR3 is TGTGCCAGCAGCTTACTTCTTTGGCGGGGGCGGTCTGGAAACACCATATATTTT. This gives the protein CASSLLLWRGRSGNTIYF.

CDR3 in amino acids: CASSPNRGLVENEQFF. In DNA, the CDR3 is TGTGCCAGCTCACCTAACCGGGGACTAGTCGAAAATGAGCAGTTCTTC. V and J are TRBV18 and TRBJ2-1; 8 nucleotides line up with TRBD2. CDR1 and CDR2 from the germline V gene are KGHSH and LQKENI. Losses at the gene ends were 3 bases for V and 7 bases for J; bases not matched to a gene: 11. The CDR3 runs 16 residues.

V is TRBV11-1 and J is TRBJ1-1; 8 nucleotides align to TRBD1. Germline CDR1 is SGHAT and CDR2 is FQDESV (reference sequence). V was pared by 4 bases and J by 1 base, with 11 bases of the junction left unmatched. This CDR3 has 17 residues. In DNA, the CDR3 is TGTGCCAGCAGCTCCGACAGGGGCGGGGGGGAGAACACTGAAGCTTTCTTT. Protein: CASSSDRGGGENTEAFF. Drawing the rest from reference TRBV11-1 and TRBJ1-1, the complete variable domain is EAEVAQSPRYKITEKSQAVAFWCDPISGHATLYWYRQILGQGPELLVQFQDESVVDDSQLPKDRFSAERLKGVDSTLKIQPAELGDSAMYLCASSSDRGGGENTEAFFGQGTRLTVV.

The chain carries TRBV19 and TRBJ2-1, with D perhaps TRBD2 (6 bases). This CDR3 has 15 residues. Looked up from germline, CDR1 is LNHDA and CDR2 is SQIVND (reference sequence). V was cut by 0 bases and J by 8 bases, with 14 bases left in between. The CDR3 DNA sequence: TGTGCCAGTAGTATAGATTCCGGGAGAGACGATGAGCAGTTCTTC. It yields the protein CASSIDSGRDDEQFF.

The genes are TRBV29-1 and TRBJ1-1; D remains unclear. Germline loops: CDR1 SQVTM, CDR2 ANQGSEA. V was trimmed by 1 base and J by 5 bases, leaving 5 bases between them. The CDR3 totals 11 residues. This chain's CDR3 is CSVEAGTEAFF. In DNA form, the CDR3 reads TGCAGCGTTGAAGCGGGTACTGAAGCTTTCTTT.

The rearrangement joins TRBV7-9 to TRBJ2-7; D may be TRBD2 (6 bases). This CDR3 region has 14 residues. V was clipped by 6 bases and J by 4 bases, with 16 bases between them. Germline loops: CDR1 SEHNR, CDR2 FQNEAQ (reference sequence). CDR3 bases: TGTGCCAGCAGTCAGGCGGGGATTTATTACGAGCAGTACTTC. It specifies CASSQAGIYYEQYF.

This chain connects TRBV27 to TRBJ2-1, with D tentatively TRBD1 (6 bases). Trimming took off 0 bases at V and 9 bases at J, with 21 bases between the two ends. The CDR3 has 17 residues. Germline CDR1 MNHEY, CDR2 SMNVEV (reference sequence). The CDR3, as DNA: TGTGCCAGCAGTTTATCCCCGAACCCCCTAAGAGGGGGTGAGCAGTTCTTC. It encodes CASSLSPNPLRGGEQFF.

V and J are TRBV28 and TRBJ2-7, with 8 nucleotides matching TRBD2. Germline V gives CDR1 MDHEN, CDR2 SYDVKM. V dropped 5 bases and J dropped 5; count of bases not matched to a gene: 11. The CDR3 sequence is 15 residues long. CDR3 loop: CASSPRTSKRNEQYF. DNA for the CDR3: TGTGCCAGCAGTCCGCGGACTAGCAAACGCAACGAGCAGTACTTC.

The rearrangement links TRBV2 to TRBJ2-3; 7 nucleotides agree with TRBD2. V shed 8 bases and J 1 base; nucleotides not matched to a gene: 15. CDR3 length equals 17 residues. Germline V CDR1 and CDR2: SNHLY, FYNNEI. CDR3 region: CASSVGGRSVGTDTQYF. The CDR3 DNA sequence: TGTGCCAGCTCCGTTGGCGGGAGATCTGTCGGCACAGATACGCAGTATTTT.

CDR3 sequence: CASSTGTGYEQYF. CDR3 nucleotide sequence: TGTGCCAGCAGCACCGGGACAGGCTACGAGCAGTACTTC. The chain combines TRBV9 with TRBJ2-7, with TRBD1 matching over 8 bases. CDR3 length: 13 amino acids. Looked up from germline, CDR1 is SGDLS and CDR2 is YYNGEE. With 4 bases clipped from V and 3 bases from J, the junction kept 3 bases outside the gene matches.

The J gene is TRBJ2-7, the V gene TRBV5-1, with 7 bases matching TRBD1. V shed 4 bases, J shed 6 bases, and the junction held 13 bases outside the gene matches. CDR3 size: 15 residues. Germline loops: CDR1 SGHRS, CDR2 YFSETQ. The chain's CDR3 is CASSDRQGKRREQYF. In DNA form, the CDR3 reads TGCGCCAGCAGCGACAGACAGGGTAAGCGTCGCGAGCAGTACTTC.

The genes are TRBV6-5 and TRBJ2-7, with a possible D match to TRBD2 (5 bases). This CDR3 spans 14 amino acids. Per germline, CDR1 MNHEY and CDR2 SVGAGI. V shed 3 bases and J shed 2 bases, with 11 bases lying between them. CDR3 in amino acids: CASSYSDGAYEQYF. The CDR3 nucleotides read TGTGCCAGCAGTTATTCCGACGGGGCCTACGAGCAGTACTTC.

V usage is TRBV27 and J usage is TRBJ1-1, with TRBD1 as a possible D gene (5 bases). The CDR3 is made up of 14 amino acids. Germline assignment: CDR1 MNHEY and CDR2 SMNVEV (reference sequence). The V end lost 3 bases, the J end lost 4 bases, and 12 bases lay between the germline ends. The CDR3 region is CASSFGGGGTEAFF. The CDR3 nucleotides read TGTGCCAGCAGTTTCGGCGGGGGTGGCACTGAAGCTTTCTTT.

V and J are TRBV5-8 and TRBJ1-5; D gene ambiguous. Trimming took 5 bases from V and 0 from J, leaving 9 bases between them. CDR1 is SGHTS and CDR2 is YDEGEE in the germline V gene. The CDR3 contains 14 residues. The CDR3 coding sequence is TGTGCCAGCAGTTCAGGATATAGCAATCAGCCCCAGCATTTT. This translates into CASSSGYSNQPQHF.

The V gene is TRBV7-8, the J gene TRBJ2-7, with 8 bases lining up with TRBD1. V was pared by 5 bases and J by 5 bases, with 11 bases of the junction left unmatched. Germline-derived CDR1 and CDR2 are SGHVS and FQNEAQ. This CDR3 region has 15 residues. CDR3 bases: TGTGCCAGCAGCCCCACCGGACAGGGACTCAACGAGCAGTACTTC. This encodes CASSPTGQGLNEQYF.

A single count supports this clone. This chain joins TRBV5-6 and TRBJ2-2; the D gene is possibly TRBD2 (6 bases). The CDR3 totals 14 residues. CDR1 and CDR2 (germline): SGHDT, YYEEEE. The V end lost 4 bases, the J end lost 1 base, and 8 bases lay between the germline ends. The CDR3, as DNA: TGTGCCAGCAGCCCGACTAGGAACACCGGGGAGCTGTTTTTT. Translated: CASSPTRNTGELFF.

The rearrangement uses TRBV6-5 and TRBJ1-2; the match to TRBD1 covers 7 bases. Trimming removed 2 bases from V and 3 bases from J; junction bases left unmatched: 3. The germline V gene encodes CDR1 MNHEY and CDR2 SVGAGI. CDR3 length: 14 amino acids. DNA for the CDR3: TGTGCCAGCAGTTACGGAGGGGGCGACTATGGCTACACCTTC. Its translation is CASSYGGGDYGYTF.

The V and J genes are TRBV4-1 and TRBJ1-5; TRBD1 matches 7 bases. From germline, CDR1 is MGHRA and CDR2 YSYEKL. The CDR3 length is 16 residues. V trimming: 3 bases; J trimming: 4 bases; junction bases outside the gene matches: 9. CDR3 residues: CASSHRPGQNNQPQHF. In DNA form, the CDR3 reads TGCGCCAGCAGCCACCGCCCGGGACAGAATAATCAGCCCCAGCATTTT.

The chain recombines TRBV18 with TRBJ2-7; 8 bases agree with TRBD1. Trimming removed 2 bases from V and 0 bases from J; junction bases left unmatched: 3. CDR3 length: 15 amino acids. Germline V gene lookup returns CDR1 KGHSH and CDR2 LQKENI. As DNA, the CDR3 is TGTGCCAGCTCACCATCGACAGGGGCCTCCTACGAGCAGTACTTC. Protein sequence: CASSPSTGASYEQYF.

V and J are TRBV7-8 and TRBJ2-5; D is perhaps TRBD2 (6 bases). The germline V and J ends were trimmed by 1 base and 0 bases, with 15 bases remaining between them. Germline V lookup: CDR1 SGHVS, CDR2 FQNEAQ. The CDR3 is 17 amino acids. CDR3 coding DNA: TGTGCCAGCAGCTTAGTGATTAGCGGAGCCTACCAAGAGACCCAGTACTTC. This sequence encodes CASSLVISGAYQETQYF. The full variable domain, with the rest looked up from reference TRBV7-8 and TRBJ2-5, is GAGVSQSPRYKVAKRGQDVALRCDPISGHVSLFWYQQALGQGPEFLTYFQNEAQLDKSGLPSDRFFAERPEGSVSTLKIQRTQQEDSAVYLCASSLVISGAYQETQYFGPGTRLLVL.

The chain links TRBV7-9 to TRBJ1-2; possibly TRBD1 for D (5 bases). The CDR3 runs to 13 residues. In germline, CDR1 is SEHNR, CDR2 FQNEAQ (reference sequence). The ends were cut back, 3 bases at V and 2 bases at J, with 7 bases in the middle. CDR3 sequence reads: CASSFGGNYGYTF. CDR3 nucleotides: TGTGCCAGCAGCTTCGGGGGAAACTATGGCTACACCTTC. The full variable domain, completed using reference TRBV7-9 and TRBJ1-2, is DTGVSQNPRHKITKRGQNVTFRCDPISEHNRLYWYRQTLGQGPEFLTYFQNEAQLEKSRLLSDRFSAERPKGSFSTLEIQRTEQGDSAMYLCASSFGGNYGYTFGSGTRLTVV.